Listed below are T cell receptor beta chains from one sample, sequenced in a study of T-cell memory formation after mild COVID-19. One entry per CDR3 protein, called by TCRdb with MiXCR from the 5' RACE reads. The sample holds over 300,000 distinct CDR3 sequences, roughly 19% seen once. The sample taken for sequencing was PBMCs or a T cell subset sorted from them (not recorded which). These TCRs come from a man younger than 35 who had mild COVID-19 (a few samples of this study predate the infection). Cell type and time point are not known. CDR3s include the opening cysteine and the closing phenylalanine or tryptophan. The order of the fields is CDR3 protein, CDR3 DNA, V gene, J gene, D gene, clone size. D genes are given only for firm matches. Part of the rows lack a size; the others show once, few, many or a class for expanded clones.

CDR3: CSVDEQQGEGAF
DNA: TGCAGCGTTGACGAACAACAGGGGGAAGGCGCCTTC
V: TRBV29-1
J: TRBJ2-1
D: TRBD1
size: -

CDR3: CASSLVGRRSPLHF
DNA: TGTGCCAGCAGCTTAGTCGGGAGGCGGTCACCCCTCCACTTT
V: TRBV7-9
J: TRBJ1-6
D: -
size: few

CDR3: CASSLAGGIAKNIQYF
DNA: TGTGCCAGCAGTTTAGCGGGGGGGATAGCCAAAAACATTCAGTACTTC
V: TRBV12-3/TRBV12-4
J: TRBJ2-4
D: TRBD2
size: many

CDR3: CASSTGQGAIVYGYTF
DNA: TGTGCCAGCAGTACCGGACAGGGGGCCATCGTTTATGGCTACACCTTC
V: TRBV28
J: TRBJ1-2
D: TRBD1
size: -

CDR3: CASSQETGRSQETQYF
DNA: TGCGCCAGCAGCCAAGAGACTGGCAGGAGCCAAGAGACCCAGTACTTC
V: TRBV4-1
J: TRBJ2-5
D: -
size: once

CDR3: CASSQVLAGSEAFF
DNA: TGCGCCAGCAGCCAAGTCCTTGCGGGCTCTGAAGCTTTCTTT
V: TRBV4-3
J: TRBJ1-1
D: -
size: -

CDR3: CASSLVRGVVGSGANVLTF
DNA: TGTGCCAGCAGCTTGGTTCGGGGAGTGGTAGGCTCTGGGGCCAACGTCCTGACTTTC
V: TRBV7-9
J: TRBJ2-6
D: -
size: few

CDR3: CSAARQENHGYTF
DNA: TGCAGTGCTGCCAGACAGGAGAACCATGGCTACACCTTC
V: TRBV20-1
J: TRBJ1-2
D: -
size: few

CDR3: CASSVPVGGYGELFF
DNA: TGTGCCAGCAGCGTTCCGGTGGGGGGGTACGGGGAGCTGTTTTTT
V: TRBV7-2
J: TRBJ2-2
D: TRBD2
size: many

CDR3: CSAEDNTGELFF
DNA: TGCAGTGCCGAAGACAACACCGGGGAGCTGTTTTTT
V: TRBV20-1
J: TRBJ2-2
D: -
size: few

CDR3: CASSPGGEVLETQYF
DNA: TGTGCCAGCAGTCCAGGGGGCGAAGTGTTAGAGACCCAGTACTTC
V: TRBV25-1
J: TRBJ2-5
D: TRBD1
size: many

CDR3: CASSQDSNEQFF
DNA: TGTGCCAGCAGCCAAGACTCGAATGAGCAGTTCTTC
V: TRBV3-1
J: TRBJ2-1
D: -
size: -

CDR3: CASSLWVSGANEKLFF
DNA: TGTGCCAGCAGCTTATGGGTGTCGGGAGCTAATGAAAAACTGTTTTTT
V: TRBV7-6
J: TRBJ1-4
D: -
size: many

CDR3: CASGTGTVNTEAFF
DNA: TGTGCCAGCGGGACCGGGACAGTGAACACTGAAGCTTTCTTT
V: TRBV7-2
J: TRBJ1-1
D: TRBD1
size: -

CDR3: CASTSGQGANGYTF
DNA: TGTGCCAGCACGTCGGGCCAGGGGGCAAATGGCTACACCTTC
V: TRBV28
J: TRBJ1-2
D: TRBD1
size: -

CDR3: CASRLSGGASGELFF
DNA: TGTGCCAGCAGACTTAGCGGGGGGGCTTCCGGGGAGCTGTTTTTT
V: TRBV12-3/TRBV12-4
J: TRBJ2-2
D: TRBD2
size: -

CDR3: CSVEYGGAYEQYF
DNA: TGCAGCGTTGAGTACGGGGGAGCCTACGAGCAGTACTTC
V: TRBV29-1
J: TRBJ2-7
D: -
size: -

CDR3: CASSLIGSGGTLTDTQYF
DNA: TGCGCCAGCAGCTTGATTGGGTCGGGCGGGACTCTCACAGATACGCAGTATTTT
V: TRBV5-1
J: TRBJ2-3
D: -
size: -

CDR3: CASSLAAGPYEQYF
DNA: TGTGCCAGCAGTTTAGCGGCAGGGCCCTACGAGCAGTACTTC
V: TRBV12-3/TRBV12-4
J: TRBJ2-7
D: -
size: few

CDR3: CSATSPQGTEAFF
DNA: TGCAGTGCTACCTCCCCCCAGGGAACTGAAGCTTTCTTT
V: TRBV20-1
J: TRBJ1-1
D: -
size: -

CDR3: CASSARTGGTTGELFF
DNA: TGTGCCAGCAGTGCCAGGACAGGGGGGACCACCGGGGAGCTGTTTTTT
V: TRBV27
J: TRBJ2-2
D: TRBD1
size: few

CDR3: CASSVTGGRTYEQYF
DNA: TGTGCCAGCAGTGTAACAGGGGGCAGGACCTACGAGCAGTACTTC
V: TRBV27
J: TRBJ2-7
D: TRBD1
size: -

CDR3: CASSLYRREQYF
DNA: TGTGCCAGCAGTTTGTACAGGAGAGAGCAGTACTTC
V: TRBV28
J: TRBJ2-7
D: -
size: few

CDR3: CSARTGYSNQPQHF
DNA: TGCAGTGCTAGAACGGGATATAGCAATCAGCCCCAGCATTTT
V: TRBV20-1
J: TRBJ1-5
D: -
size: few

CDR3: CASSYSMLSGNSPLHF
DNA: TGTGCCAGCAGTTACTCGATGTTGTCCGGTAATTCACCCCTCCACTTT
V: TRBV6-5
J: TRBJ1-6
D: -
size: few

CDR3: CASSAQGGYNEQFF
DNA: TGTGCCAGCAGCGCTCAGGGGGGGTACAATGAGCAGTTCTTC
V: TRBV5-4
J: TRBJ2-1
D: -
size: few

CDR3: CAWSPARTNTGELFF
DNA: TGTGCCTGGTCCCCGGCCAGGACGAACACCGGGGAGCTGTTTTTT
V: TRBV30
J: TRBJ2-2
D: -
size: few

CDR3: CASSLETGFGANVLTF
DNA: TGTGCCAGCAGCTTAGAGACAGGGTTTGGGGCCAACGTCCTGACTTTC
V: TRBV7-2
J: TRBJ2-6
D: TRBD1
size: -

CDR3: CASSTTSGTGITGELFF
DNA: TGTGCCAGCAGCACCACCTCCGGGACAGGGATCACCGGGGAGCTGTTTTTT
V: TRBV7-3
J: TRBJ2-2
D: TRBD1
size: -

CDR3: CASSPRGQGTPEAFF
DNA: TGTGCCAGCAGTCCCCGGGGGCAGGGGACCCCTGAAGCTTTCTTT
V: TRBV12-3/TRBV12-4
J: TRBJ1-1
D: -
size: -

CDR3: CASSYRGADTEAFF
DNA: TGTGCCAGCAGTTACCGGGGGGCTGACACTGAAGCTTTCTTT
V: TRBV6-6
J: TRBJ1-1
D: -
size: few

CDR3: CASSLARGTGYYNEQFF
DNA: TGTGCCAGCAGCTTAGCCCGCGGGACAGGGTACTACAATGAGCAGTTCTTC
V: TRBV7-2
J: TRBJ2-1
D: TRBD1
size: few

CDR3: CASSTSTRSYEQYF
DNA: TGCGCCAGCAGCACCTCGACCCGGTCCTACGAGCAGTACTTC
V: TRBV5-1
J: TRBJ2-7
D: -
size: few

CDR3: CASSESPDRDNEQFF
DNA: TGTGCCAGCAGTGAATCCCCGGACAGGGATAATGAGCAGTTCTTC
V: TRBV25-1
J: TRBJ2-1
D: TRBD1
size: -

CDR3: CASTSDRASTGELFF
DNA: TGTGCCAGCACCAGTGACAGGGCGAGCACCGGGGAGCTGTTTTTT
V: TRBV2
J: TRBJ2-2
D: TRBD1
size: -

CDR3: CASSLVSQGVSEAFF
DNA: TGTGCCAGCAGCTTAGTCAGTCAGGGGGTCTCTGAAGCTTTCTTT
V: TRBV7-6
J: TRBJ1-1
D: TRBD1
size: -

CDR3: CASSRTEGALTGYTF
DNA: TGTGCCAGCAGCCGGACGGAGGGAGCGTTGACTGGCTACACCTTC
V: TRBV6-5
J: TRBJ1-2
D: -
size: -

CDR3: CASSLEGVSTEAFF
DNA: TGCGCCAGCAGCTTGGAGGGAGTTAGCACTGAAGCTTTCTTT
V: TRBV5-1
J: TRBJ1-1
D: -
size: -

CDR3: CASSRHQWGYEQYF
DNA: TGTGCCAGCAGCCGACACCAGTGGGGTTACGAGCAGTACTTC
V: TRBV12-3/TRBV12-4
J: TRBJ2-7
D: -
size: -

CDR3: CASSLYPTGPLGQPQHF
DNA: TGTGCCAGCAGTTTATACCCAACAGGGCCACTAGGTCAGCCCCAGCATTTT
V: TRBV28
J: TRBJ1-5
D: -
size: -

CDR3: CSARPGTTGELFF
DNA: TGCAGTGCTAGACCGGGGACCACCGGGGAGCTGTTTTTT
V: TRBV20-1
J: TRBJ2-2
D: -
size: few

CDR3: CSASGTGEETQYF
DNA: TGCAGTGCTTCCGGGACAGGGGAAGAGACCCAGTACTTC
V: TRBV20-1
J: TRBJ2-5
D: TRBD1
size: -

CDR3: CASREGADGPDTQYF
DNA: TGTGCCAGCAGGGAGGGGGCGGACGGACCAGATACGCAGTATTTT
V: TRBV21-1
J: TRBJ2-3
D: -
size: few

CDR3: CASSSRAGTDTEAFF
DNA: TGTGCCAGCAGTTCCCGCGCAGGGACGGACACTGAAGCTTTCTTT
V: TRBV12-3/TRBV12-4
J: TRBJ1-1
D: -
size: few

CDR3: CASSQIGAGAGISDTQYF
DNA: TGCGCCAGCAGCCAGATCGGGGCGGGGGCCGGTATCTCAGATACGCAGTATTTT
V: TRBV5-1
J: TRBJ2-3
D: -
size: few

CDR3: CASSSAWGEPQHF
DNA: TGTGCCAGCAGCTCCGCGTGGGGGGAGCCCCAGCATTTT
V: TRBV7-9
J: TRBJ1-5
D: -
size: few

CDR3: CATTLRGHTYDNEQFF
DNA: TGTGCCACCACCCTGCGCGGGCATACTTACGACAATGAGCAGTTCTTC
V: TRBV24-1
J: TRBJ2-1
D: -
size: -

CDR3: CASFGFGYTEAFF
DNA: TGCGCCAGCTTTGGTTTTGGGTACACTGAAGCTTTCTTT
V: TRBV5-1
J: TRBJ1-1
D: -
size: -

CDR3: CASSFREQFF
DNA: TGTGCCAGCAGTTTTAGAGAGCAGTTCTTC
V: TRBV6-6
J: TRBJ2-1
D: -
size: -